Below, one TCR beta chain is given with its context. Trimming removed 1 base at V and 0 bases at J, with 9 bases between. The length of the CDR3 is 15 residues. Germline V CDR1 and CDR2: SQVTM, ANQGSEA. The sample comes from a study of T-cell reconstitution after alpha-beta-depleted transplantation in children. A library of TCRbeta sequences, prepared with unique molecular identifiers, was generated. In TCRdb, the PCR reads were re-called with MiXCR into one record per CDR3 protein. The sample carries roughly 350,000 distinct CDR3 sequences, around a tenth recorded once. The source of this sequence is a human donor who donated a stem cell graft to a child with acute lymphoblastic leukemia. The material sequenced was PBMCs from the stem cell graft donor, taken from the stem cell graft. V and J are TRBV29-1 and TRBJ2-2; a possible D gene is TRBD2 (5 bases). CDR3 nucleotide sequence: TGCAGCGTTGAAGGTAGCGCCACGAACACCGGGGAGCTGTTTTTT. Protein product: CSVEGSATNTGELFF.